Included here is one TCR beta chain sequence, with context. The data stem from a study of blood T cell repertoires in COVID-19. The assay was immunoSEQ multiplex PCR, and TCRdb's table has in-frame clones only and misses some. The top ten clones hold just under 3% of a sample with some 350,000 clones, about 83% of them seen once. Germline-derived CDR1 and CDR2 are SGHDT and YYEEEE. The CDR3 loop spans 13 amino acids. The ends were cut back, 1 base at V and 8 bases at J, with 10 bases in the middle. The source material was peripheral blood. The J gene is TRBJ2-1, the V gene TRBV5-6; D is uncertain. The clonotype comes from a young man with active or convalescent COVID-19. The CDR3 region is CASSLMAPDEQFF. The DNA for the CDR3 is TGTGCCAGCAGCTTGATGGCCCCCGATGAGCAGTTCTTC. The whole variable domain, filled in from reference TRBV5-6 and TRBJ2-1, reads DAGVTQSPTHLIKTRGQQVTLRCSPKSGHDTVSWYQQALGQGPQFIFQYYEEEERQRGNFPDRFSGHQFPNYSSELNVNALLLGDSALYLCASSLMAPDEQFFGPGTRLTVL.